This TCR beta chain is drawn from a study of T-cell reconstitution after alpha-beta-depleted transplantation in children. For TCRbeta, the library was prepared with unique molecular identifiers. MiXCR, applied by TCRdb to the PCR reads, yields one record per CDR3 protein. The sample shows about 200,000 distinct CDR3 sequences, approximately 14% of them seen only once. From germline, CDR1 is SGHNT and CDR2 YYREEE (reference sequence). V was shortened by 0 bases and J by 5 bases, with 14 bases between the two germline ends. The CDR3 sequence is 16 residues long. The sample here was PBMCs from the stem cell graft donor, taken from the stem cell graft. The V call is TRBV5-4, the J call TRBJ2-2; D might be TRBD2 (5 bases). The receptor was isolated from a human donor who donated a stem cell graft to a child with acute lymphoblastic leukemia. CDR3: CASSLGGKAFTGELFF. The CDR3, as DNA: TGTGCCAGCAGCTTGGGAGGGAAGGCGTTTACCGGGGAGCTGTTTTTT.